This is a list of T cell receptor beta chains from one sample in a study of T cells of healthy individuals. TCRdb reprocessed the 5' RACE reads via MiXCR and lists one record per CDR3 protein. The data hold about 100,000 distinct CDR3 sequences, with roughly a sixth observed a single time. The source of these receptors is a human donor in good health. CDR3s include the opening cysteine and the closing phenylalanine or tryptophan. A D gene is named only where the DNA matches it firmly. Expanded clones get a size class; other rows say once, few or many, or leave the size out.

TRBJ2-3 | few | TRBV7-8 | NA | TGTGCCAGCAGCTTAAGTGGACTCCTAAGGGGAGATACGCAGTATTTT | CASSLSGLLRGDTQYF
TRBJ1-4 | NA | TRBV3-1 | NA | TGTGCCAGCAGCCAAGATCCACCCGGGAGTTTTGTTGAAAAACTGTTTTTT | CASSQDPPGSFVEKLFF
TRBJ1-5 | NA | TRBV28 | NA | TGTGCCAGCAGGTCGAATCAGCCCCAGCATTTT | CASRSNQPQHF
TRBJ2-7 | many | TRBV28 | NA | TGTGCCTCCGGGACTTTCTCCTACGAGCAGTACTTC | CASGTFSYEQYF
TRBJ1-5 | many | TRBV28 | NA | TGTGCCAGCAGTTTATCCACCGGGGGGCCCCAGCATTTT | CASSLSTGGPQHF
TRBJ2-7 | NA | TRBV11-1 | NA | TGTGCCAGCAGCCAAATGGACGGTGGGGACGAGCAGTACTTC | CASSQMDGGDEQYF
TRBJ2-1 | NA | TRBV20-1 | NA | TGCAGTGCTAGATCACGCGGTGAGCAGTTCTTC | CSARSRGEQFF
TRBJ1-2 | NA | TRBV20-1 | NA | TGCAGTGCTAGGCTACAGGGCAACCTAAACTATGGCTACACCTTC | CSARLQGNLNYGYTF
TRBJ2-5 | few | TRBV6-2/TRBV6-3 | TRBD2 | TGTGCCAGCAGAAGAGCGGGGGACGGTGAGACCCAGTACTTC | CASRRAGDGETQYF
TRBJ1-5 | NA | TRBV20-1 | TRBD1 | TGCAGTGCTAGACCTAGGACAGGGGATCAGCCCCAGCATTTT | CSARPRTGDQPQHF
TRBJ2-7 | NA | TRBV28 | TRBD2 | TGTGCCAGCAGTCGACAAGCGGGAGGGCCTAGCGAGCAGTACTTC | CASSRQAGGPSEQYF
TRBJ2-2 | many | TRBV6-5 | TRBD2 | TGTGCCAGCAGCCGGGGGGGCCGGACCGGGGAGCTGTTTTTT | CASSRGGRTGELFF
TRBJ2-3 | many | TRBV2 | NA | TGTGCCAGCACCCTCATCGGCACAGATACGCAGTATTTT | CASTLIGTDTQYF
TRBJ1-1 | many | TRBV5-6 | NA | TGTGCCAGCAGCTTCCACACTGAAGCTTTCTTT | CASSFHTEAFF
TRBJ2-5 | few | TRBV29-1 | TRBD2 | TGCAGCGTTTCAGCGGGAGTGGGGGAGACCCAGTACTTC | CSVSAGVGETQYF
TRBJ2-1 | NA | TRBV13 | TRBD1 | TGTGCCAGCCGGACAGGCCATGAGCAGTTCTTC | CASRTGHEQFF
TRBJ1-4 | NA | TRBV28 | NA | TGTGCCAGCAGGCAGACAGGATCGGTTGAAAAACTGTTTTTT | CASRQTGSVEKLFF
TRBJ2-5 | NA | TRBV5-1 | TRBD2 | TGCGCCAGCAGGAGGTCGACTAGCGGCCAAGAGACCCAGTACTTC | CASRRSTSGQETQYF